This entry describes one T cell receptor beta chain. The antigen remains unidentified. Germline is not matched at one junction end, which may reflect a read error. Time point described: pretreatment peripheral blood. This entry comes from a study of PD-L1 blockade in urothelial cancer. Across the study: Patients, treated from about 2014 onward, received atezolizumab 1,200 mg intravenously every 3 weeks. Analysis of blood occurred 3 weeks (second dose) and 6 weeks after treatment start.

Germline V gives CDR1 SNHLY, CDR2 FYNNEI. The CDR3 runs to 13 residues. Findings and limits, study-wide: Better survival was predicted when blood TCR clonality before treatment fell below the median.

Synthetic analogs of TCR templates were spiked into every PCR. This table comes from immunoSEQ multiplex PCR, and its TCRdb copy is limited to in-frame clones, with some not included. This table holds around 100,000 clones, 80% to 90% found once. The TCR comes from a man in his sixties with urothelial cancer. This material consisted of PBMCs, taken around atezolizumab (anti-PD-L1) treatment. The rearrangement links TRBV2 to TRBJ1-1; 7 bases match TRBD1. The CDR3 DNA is TGTGCCAGCAGTGTAATCGGACAGGCCGCGGCCTCCTTT. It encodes CASSVIGQAAASF.